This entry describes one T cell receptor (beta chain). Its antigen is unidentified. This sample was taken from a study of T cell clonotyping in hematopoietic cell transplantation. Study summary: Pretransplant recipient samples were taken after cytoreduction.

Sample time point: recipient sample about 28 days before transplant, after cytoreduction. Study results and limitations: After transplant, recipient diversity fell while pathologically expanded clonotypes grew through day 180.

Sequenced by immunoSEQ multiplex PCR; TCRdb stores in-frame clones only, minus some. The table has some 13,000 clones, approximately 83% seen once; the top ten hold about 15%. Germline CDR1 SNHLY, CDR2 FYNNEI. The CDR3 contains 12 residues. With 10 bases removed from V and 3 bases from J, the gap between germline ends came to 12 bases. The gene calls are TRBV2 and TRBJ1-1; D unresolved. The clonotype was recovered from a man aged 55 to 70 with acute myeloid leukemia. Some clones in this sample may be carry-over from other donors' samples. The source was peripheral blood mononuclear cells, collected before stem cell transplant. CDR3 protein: CATKQWDTEAFF. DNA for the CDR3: TGTGCCACTAAACAATGGGACACTGAAGCTTTCTTT.